These 30 T cell receptor beta chains were sequenced from one sample in a study of T-cell memory formation after mild COVID-19. TCRdb used MiXCR to reprocess the 5' RACE reads, holding one entry per CDR3 protein. This table has 300,000 to 400,000 distinct CDR3 sequences, 15% appearing once. Sequencing used PBMCs or a T cell subset sorted from them (not recorded which). These TCRs come from a man between 18 and 35 years old who had mild COVID-19 (a few samples of this study predate the infection). Cell type and time point are not known.

This clonotype was seen repeatedly, ten times or more. The chain couples TRBV5-1 to TRBJ2-5; weak D call: TRBD1 (5 bases). Trimming pared 4 bases from V and 5 bases from J, leaving 15 bases between. CDR3 length: 14 residues. CDR1 is SGHRS and CDR2 is YFSETQ in the germline V gene. Written as DNA, the CDR3 is TGCGCCAGCAGCCCTTTGCAGGGTAGGGAGACCCAGTACTTC. Encoded protein: CASSPLQGRETQYF.

V usage is TRBV7-2 and J usage is TRBJ1-1; D is uncertain. The CDR3 is made up of 13 amino acids. V lost 6 bases, J lost 1 base, and 9 bases lay in between. Per germline, CDR1 SGHTA and CDR2 FQGNSA. Here the CDR3 DNA reads TGTGCCAGCAGGGCGAACAGGAACACTGAAGCTTTCTTT. Protein: CASRANRNTEAFF.

This clonotype appeared a few times. The rearrangement uses TRBV3-1 and TRBJ1-1; D unresolved. In germline, CDR1 is LGHDT, CDR2 YNNKEL (reference sequence). This CDR3 comprises 14 residues. V gave up 3 bases and J gave up 1 base, with 9 bases separating them. CDR3 DNA sequence: TGTGCCAGCAGCCAGGGGAGTGGGAACACTGAAGCTTTCTTT. The encoded protein is CASSQGSGNTEAFF.

V gene TRBV12-3 or TRBV12-4 combines with J gene TRBJ1-5; D is ambiguous. V was cut by 8 bases and J by 0 bases, with 20 bases left in between. The CDR3 has 17 residues. Written as DNA, the CDR3 is TGTGCCAGCGCAGCAGATCCCCAAGGTTATAGCAATCAGCCCCAGCATTTT. Its protein is CASAADPQGYSNQPQHF.

This clonotype was counted a few times. The chain joins TRBV12-3 or TRBV12-4 to TRBJ1-2; D remains ambiguous. Between the trimmed V and J ends, which lost 10 bases and 4 bases, there was a span of 10 bases. This CDR3 has 11 residues. CDR3 sequence (DNA): TGTGCCACGGAGTATACCTATGGCTACACCTTC. This encodes CATEYTYGYTF.

The genes are TRBV4-3 and TRBJ1-5; no clear D. The V end lost 0 bases, the J end lost 6 bases, and 9 bases lay between the germline ends. The CDR3 totals 14 residues. Germline loops: CDR1 LGHNA, CDR2 YSLEER. CDR3 nucleotides: TGCGCCAGCAGCCAAGATCGGTGGGGTCAGCCCCAGCATTTT. It specifies CASSQDRWGQPQHF.

This clonotype came up a few times. The chain employs TRBV15 and TRBJ2-3, with 9 bases aligning to TRBD2. Trimming cost V 4 bases and J 2 bases; bases outside gene matches: 19. The CDR3 has 20 residues. CDR1 is LNHNV, CDR2 YYDKDF, per germline (reference sequence). CDR3 sequence reads: CATSTTGLASIRNPTDTQYF. The CDR3 region has the DNA TGTGCCACCAGCACGACGGGACTAGCTTCCATCCGAAACCCCACAGATACGCAGTATTTT.

The V and J genes are TRBV7-2 and TRBJ2-2; tentative D call: TRBD1 (6 bases). This CDR3 comprises 14 residues. Germline loops: CDR1 SGHTA, CDR2 FQGNSA. The V end lost 4 bases, the J end lost 4 bases, and 10 bases lay between the germline ends. CDR3 loop: CASSSQGLTGELFF. Here the CDR3 DNA reads TGTGCCAGCAGCTCCCAGGGGCTCACCGGGGAGCTGTTTTTT.

The CDR3 reads CASSHEGQGGFIWGYTF. CDR3 nucleotides: TGCGCCAGCAGCCACGAAGGACAGGGGGGTTTTATTTGGGGCTACACCTTC. The chain employs TRBV4-3 and TRBJ1-2, with 10 nucleotides matching TRBD1. The CDR3 consists of 17 residues. With V trimmed by 3 bases and J by 8 bases, 15 bases remained unmatched. The V gene's germline CDR1 is LGHNA and CDR2 YSLEER.

V usage is TRBV12-3 or TRBV12-4 and J usage is TRBJ1-5; D perhaps matches TRBD1 (5 bases). Trimming took 3 bases from V and 2 from J, leaving 11 bases between them. The length of the CDR3 is 15 residues. The CDR3 DNA sequence: TGTGCCAGCAGTTTCTGGGGGGAGCGCAATCAGCCCCAGCATTTT. Translating it yields CASSFWGERNQPQHF.

The rearrangement joins TRBV12-3 or TRBV12-4 to TRBJ2-3; 8 nucleotides agree with TRBD2. Unmatched junction bases numbered 10, after V lost 6 bases and J lost 5 bases. The length of the CDR3 is 15 residues. This CDR3 reads CASSLRGGAVDTQYF. As DNA, the CDR3 is TGTGCCAGCAGCCTACGGGGGGGGGCAGTAGATACGCAGTATTTT.

The gene calls are TRBV6-2 or TRBV6-3 and TRBJ2-7; the D gene is possibly TRBD1 (6 bases). From germline, CDR1 is MNHEY and CDR2 SVGEGT. V was clipped by 6 bases and J by 0 bases, with 15 bases between them. This CDR3 has 15 amino acids. The CDR3 DNA reads TGTGCCAGCAGCCATGACAGGATTTTCTCCTACGAGCAGTACTTC. Residues: CASSHDRIFSYEQYF.

V and J are TRBV7-2 and TRBJ1-2; TRBD1 is a possible D gene (5 bases). Trimming took off 1 base at V and 0 bases at J, with 15 bases between the two ends. The CDR3 extends over 17 amino acids. CDR1 is SGHTA, CDR2 FQGNSA, per germline. CDR3 sequence reads: CASSLGASGLANYGYTF. As DNA, the CDR3 is TGTGCCAGCAGCTTAGGGGCGTCAGGGCTAGCTAACTATGGCTACACCTTC.

This clonotype occurred many times. The V and J genes are TRBV28 and TRBJ2-7, with D unresolved. Trimming cost V 5 bases and J 2 bases, with 16 bases left between them. The CDR3 length is 15 residues. Germline-derived CDR1 and CDR2 are MDHEN and SYDVKM. CDR3 protein: CASSPPGWMTYEQYV. CDR3 coding DNA: TGTGCCAGCAGTCCCCCCGGATGGATGACCTACGAGCAGTACGTC.

V gene TRBV30 combines with J gene TRBJ1-2; 7 nucleotides agree with TRBD1. The CDR3 runs to 13 residues. The germline CDR1 and CDR2 sequences are GTSNPN and SVGIG (reference sequence). The V and J ends lost 3 bases and 4 bases, in that order; junction bases with no gene match: 5. The CDR3 loop reads CAWRVDRLYGYTF. DNA for the CDR3: TGTGCCTGGAGAGTGGACAGGCTCTATGGCTACACCTTC.

V usage is TRBV20-1 and J usage is TRBJ2-3, with D possibly TRBD1 on 5 matching bases. Germline-derived CDR1 and CDR2 are DFQATT and SNEGSKA (reference sequence). This CDR3 is 16 amino acids long. The V gene lost 6 bases and the J gene lost 4 bases, with 23 bases spanning the gap. The CDR3 here is CSALPAQRGQADTQYF. CDR3 sequence (DNA): TGCAGTGCGCTGCCCGCCCAAAGGGGTCAAGCAGATACGCAGTATTTT.

This clonotype was detected a few times. This sequence joins TRBV5-1 and TRBJ2-6; D gene uncertain. Germline V gene lookup returns CDR1 SGHRS and CDR2 YFSETQ. The V gene lost 7 bases and the J gene lost 0 bases, with 5 bases spanning the gap. CDR3 length: 13 residues. The CDR3 DNA follows: TGCGCCAGCCATCTCTCTGGGGCCAACGTCCTGACTTTC. Protein product: CASHLSGANVLTF.

This clonotype was counted a few times. V and J are TRBV5-4 and TRBJ2-2, with TRBD1 matching 7 bases. In germline, CDR1 is SGHNT, CDR2 YYREEE (reference sequence). The CDR3 has 16 residues. The ends lost 0 bases at V and 1 base at J; junction bases unmatched: 3. The CDR3 DNA is TGTGCCAGCAGCTTGGGTCGGGACAGGAACACCGGGGAGCTGTTTTTT. Protein sequence: CASSLGRDRNTGELFF.

The V call is TRBV6-5, the J call TRBJ1-6; possibly TRBD1 for D (6 bases). Germline V lookup: CDR1 MNHEY, CDR2 SVGAGI. V lost 6 bases and J 10 bases, leaving 16 bases between the germline ends. This CDR3 has 14 residues. CDR3 DNA: TGTGCCAGCAGAAAGGGAGGGGGGGGATCACCCCTCCACTTT. Amino acid sequence: CASRKGGGGSPLHF.

The chain couples TRBV20-1 to TRBJ1-6; TRBD1 might be the D (5 bases). The V gene's germline CDR1 is DFQATT and CDR2 SNEGSKA (reference sequence). V lost 2 bases, J lost 8 bases, and 13 bases lay in between. The CDR3 is 14 amino acids. The CDR3: CSARWRKGDSPLHF. CDR3 in DNA: TGCAGTGCTAGATGGCGCAAAGGGGATTCACCCCTCCACTTT.

The gene calls are TRBV7-8 and TRBJ2-7, with TRBD1 matching over 9 bases. The CDR3 totals 22 residues. CDR1 is SGHVS and CDR2 is FQNEAQ in the germline V gene. Trimming at V came to 0 bases and at J to 3 bases, leaving 24 bases not matched to a gene. DNA of the CDR3: TGTGCCAGCAGCTTAGCCGTGTTGGTTGCTGGGGGGGGCTGGGACAGGGTCTACGAGCAGTACGTC. Translating it yields CASSLAVLVAGGGWDRVYEQYV.

This rearrangement joins TRBV7-9 to TRBJ2-1; no definite D call. With 0 bases removed from V and 0 bases from J, the gap between germline ends came to 9 bases. The CDR3 is made up of 16 amino acids. CDR1 and CDR2 from the germline V gene are SEHNR and FQNEAQ (reference sequence). As DNA, the CDR3 is TGTGCCAGCAGCTTAGCCGACGGTCGCTCCTACAATGAGCAGTTCTTC. The encoded protein is CASSLADGRSYNEQFF.

This clonotype appeared a few times. The chain has TRBV7-2 and TRBJ1-1; D ambiguous. This CDR3 is built from 13 residues. Germline loops: CDR1 SGHTA, CDR2 FQGNSA. V was clipped by 3 bases and J by 6 bases, with 11 bases between them. CDR3 residues: CASSFGELAEAFF. As DNA, the CDR3 is TGTGCCAGCAGCTTTGGGGAGTTGGCTGAAGCTTTCTTT.

This clonotype was observed a few times. CDR3 coding DNA: TGTGCCAGCAGAGAATTCTATGAGCAGTTCTTC. It codes for CASREFYEQFF. The J gene is TRBJ2-1, the V gene TRBV11-2; D unclear. V lost 6 bases and J lost 8, with 8 bases in between. The CDR3 has 11 residues. Germline loops: CDR1 SGHAT, CDR2 FQNNGV. The variable domain in full, with the rest retrieved from reference TRBV11-2 and TRBJ2-1, is EAGVAQSPRYKIIEKRQSVAFWCNPISGHATLYWYQQILGQGPKLLIQFQNNGVVDDSQLPKDRFSAERLKGVDSTLKIQPAKLEDSAVYLCASREFYEQFFGPGTRLTVL.

This clonotype occurred a few times. This CDR3 is CASSFRDTPNTGELFF. The CDR3 nucleotides read TGTGCCAGCAGCTTCCGGGACACTCCGAACACCGGGGAGCTGTTTTTT. V usage is TRBV7-9 and J usage is TRBJ2-2; perhaps TRBD1 as D (6 bases). The ends were cut back, 3 bases at V and 0 bases at J, with 11 bases in the middle. In germline, CDR1 is SEHNR, CDR2 FQNEAQ (reference sequence). This CDR3 region has 16 residues. Using reference TRBV7-9 and TRBJ2-2 for the parts outside the CDR3, the full variable domain is DTGVSQNPRHKITKRGQNVTFRCDPISEHNRLYWYRQTLGQGPEFLTYFQNEAQLEKSRLLSDRFSAERPKGSFSTLEIQRTEQGDSAMYLCASSFRDTPNTGELFFGEGSRLTVL.

This chain links TRBV6-1 with TRBJ2-7, with D maybe TRBD1 (6 bases). CDR3 length: 18 amino acids. V was trimmed by 0 bases and J by 2 bases, leaving 20 bases between them. The V gene's germline CDR1 is MNHNS and CDR2 SASEGT. CDR3 loop: CASSEANWGQPSPYEQYV. CDR3 DNA sequence: TGTGCCAGCAGTGAAGCGAATTGGGGGCAGCCGAGCCCCTACGAGCAGTACGTC.

V is TRBV11-2 and J is TRBJ2-5; weak D call: TRBD1 (5 bases). V gave up 5 bases and J gave up 4 bases, with 11 bases separating them. The germline V gene has CDR1 SGHAT and CDR2 FQNNGV. CDR3 length: 13 residues. The CDR3 here is CASSRGNIETQYF. The CDR3 coding sequence is TGTGCCAGCAGCAGGGGTAATATAGAGACCCAGTACTTC.

The chain joins TRBV11-2 to TRBJ2-1; D is possibly TRBD1 or TRBD2 (5 bases each). V lost 4 bases and J 10 bases, leaving 11 bases between the germline ends. CDR3 length equals 12 residues. Germline CDR1 SGHAT, CDR2 FQNNGV. CDR3 region: CASSWDGGEQFF. The CDR3 bases are TGTGCCAGCAGCTGGGACGGAGGAGAGCAGTTCTTC. Based on the CDR3 plus reference TRBV11-2 and TRBJ2-1, the full variable domain is EAGVAQSPRYKIIEKRQSVAFWCNPISGHATLYWYQQILGQGPKLLIQFQNNGVVDDSQLPKDRFSAERLKGVDSTLKIQPAKLEDSAVYLCASSWDGGEQFFGPGTRLTVL.

The rearrangement uses TRBV4-1 and TRBJ1-2; 7 bases match TRBD1. Germline V gene sequence: CDR1 MGHRA, CDR2 YSYEKL. The V and J ends lost 2 bases and 2 bases, in that order; junction bases with no gene match: 20. This CDR3 has 20 residues. CDR3 residues: CASSQRGPKDRVNTNYGYTF. CDR3 DNA: TGCGCCAGCAGCCAAAGAGGCCCAAAAGACAGGGTCAACACAAACTATGGCTACACCTTC.

This clonotype was found a few times. V and J are TRBV5-1 and TRBJ1-2; 10 nucleotides agree with TRBD1. Looked up from germline, CDR1 is SGHRS and CDR2 is YFSETQ. There are 16 residues in the CDR3. With V trimmed by 4 bases and J by 7 bases, 13 bases remained unmatched. CDR3 in amino acids: CASSTVRDRGRFGYTF. The CDR3 DNA sequence: TGCGCCAGCAGCACAGTCCGGGACAGGGGTCGTTTTGGCTACACCTTC.